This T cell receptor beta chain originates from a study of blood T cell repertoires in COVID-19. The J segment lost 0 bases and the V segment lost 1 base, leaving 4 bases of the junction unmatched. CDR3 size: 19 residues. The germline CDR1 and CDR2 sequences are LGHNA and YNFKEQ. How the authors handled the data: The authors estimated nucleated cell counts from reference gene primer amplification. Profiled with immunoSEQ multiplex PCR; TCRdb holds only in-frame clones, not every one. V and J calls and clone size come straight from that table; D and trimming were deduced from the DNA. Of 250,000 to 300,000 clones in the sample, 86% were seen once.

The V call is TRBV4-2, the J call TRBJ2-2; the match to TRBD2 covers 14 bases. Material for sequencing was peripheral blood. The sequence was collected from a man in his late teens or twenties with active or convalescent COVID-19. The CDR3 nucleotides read TGTGCCAGCAGCCAAGTGGGACTAGCGGGGGACACGAACACCGGGGAGCTGTTTTTT. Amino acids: CASSQVGLAGDTNTGELFF.